These 7 T cell receptor beta chains share one sample of origin, sequenced in a study of vaccination effects on CD4 cells after COVID-19. Antigen-specific CD4+ T cell clonotypes were called by their expansion after viral peptide-pool culture in ViraFEST. The culture ran for 10 days, and then CD4+ T cells were isolated. Vaccine recipients had no previous SARS-CoV-2 infection; their nucleocapsid antibodies were negative. These TCRs are of unknown antigen specificity. Profiled with immunoSEQ multiplex PCR; TCRdb holds only in-frame clones, not every one. Of 30,000 to 40,000 clones in the sample, about two thirds were seen once. The sequences come from CD4+ T cells from PBMCs cultured with SARS-CoV-2 spike peptides, collected before COVID-19 vaccination. The receptor set was obtained from a human donor who received a COVID-19 vaccine.

The table lists this clone with a few counts. The chain carries TRBV7-2 and TRBJ2-7, with 7 bases lining up with TRBD2. This CDR3 comprises 15 residues. Unmatched junction bases numbered 11, after V lost 5 bases and J lost 4 bases. From germline, CDR1 is SGHTA and CDR2 FQGNSA. The DNA for the CDR3 is TGTGCCAGCAGCAATCCGGGGGGATCTTTATACGAGCAGTACTTC. Translating gives CASSNPGGSLYEQYF.

The genes are TRBV7-2 and TRBJ1-1; D call uncertain. V shed 1 base and J shed 1 base, with 13 bases lying between them. The CDR3 contains 16 residues. Germline V gene lookup returns CDR1 SGHTA and CDR2 FQGNSA. The CDR3 sequence: CASSLGVRIANTEAFF. Written as DNA, the CDR3 is TGTGCCAGCAGCTTAGGCGTGCGGATAGCGAACACTGAAGCTTTCTTT.

The chain recombines TRBV6-1 with TRBJ2-7, with D perhaps TRBD1 (5 bases). Per germline, CDR1 MNHNS and CDR2 SASEGT. The length of the CDR3 is 13 residues. The V and J ends lost 5 bases and 4 bases respectively, with 12 bases between them. CDR3 DNA sequence: TGTGCCAGCAGTCTTACAGGCGATTACGAGCAGTACTTC. It yields the protein CASSLTGDYEQYF.

The chain carries TRBV11-2 and TRBJ1-4, with D possibly being TRBD1 (5 bases). Germline V gene data show CDR1 as SGHAT and CDR2 as FQNNGV. Trimming took off 1 base at V and 2 bases at J, with 8 bases between the two ends. The CDR3 contains 15 residues. The CDR3 protein is CASSLVGGTNEKLFF. The DNA for the CDR3 is TGTGCCAGCAGCTTAGTGGGGGGGACTAATGAAAAACTGTTTTTT.

The chain recombines TRBV15 with TRBJ2-3; D may be TRBD2 (5 bases). Trimming stripped 1 base from V and 5 bases from J, with 13 bases between. CDR1 LNHNV and CDR2 YYDKDF come from the germline V gene (reference sequence). The CDR3 sequence is 15 residues long. As DNA, the CDR3 is TGTGCCACCAGCAGAGCCCTGCAGGAGGAAGATACGCAGTATTTT. It is translated as CATSRALQEEDTQYF.

The J gene is TRBJ2-1, the V gene TRBV6-5; TRBD2 matches at 8 bases. The junction had 5 bases not matched to a gene; V was cut back by 6 bases and J by 7 bases. Looked up from germline, CDR1 is MNHEY and CDR2 is SVGAGI. The CDR3 covers 13 residues. DNA for the CDR3: TGTGCCAGCAGGGAGGGACTAGTGAATGAGCAGTTCTTC. Amino acid sequence: CASREGLVNEQFF.

The chain joins TRBV7-9 to TRBJ2-2; D is ambiguous. V shed 3 bases and J shed 4 bases, with 9 bases lying between them. This CDR3 region has 14 residues. CDR1 SEHNR and CDR2 FQNEAQ come from the germline V gene (reference sequence). CDR3 DNA sequence: TGTGCCAGCAGCTTCGCCGGCGGCACCGGGGAGCTGTTTTTT. Protein sequence: CASSFAGGTGELFF.